The next 17 T cell receptor beta chains were all read from a single sample in a study of blood T cell repertoires in COVID-19. Method: immunoSEQ multiplex PCR; TCRdb's copy keeps in-frame clones and lacks some. The profile covers roughly 410,000 clones, with around 87% appearing a single time and 2.3% taken by the ten largest. The sequenced sample was peripheral blood. Receptors were obtained from an older woman with COVID-19, enrolled during active disease.

This clone has a handful of counts. The genes are TRBV11-2 and TRBJ1-2; no firm D call. In germline, CDR1 is SGHAT, CDR2 FQNNGV. This CDR3 has 13 residues. V was clipped by 6 bases and J by 4 bases, with 12 bases between them. As DNA, the CDR3 is TGTGCCAGCAGAGAATCGGAGAGCTATGGCTACACCTTC. Protein sequence: CASRESESYGYTF.

The V and J genes are TRBV5-8 and TRBJ2-2; 8 bases agree with TRBD2. CDR3 length: 16 residues. The V gene end was trimmed by 5 bases and the J gene end by 3 bases; junction bases not matched to a gene: 9. Germline values: CDR1 SGHTS, CDR2 YDEGEE. The chain's CDR3 is CASRPPAGGYTGELFF. The CDR3 DNA is TGTGCCAGCAGACCCCCGGCGGGGGGCTACACCGGGGAGCTGTTTTTT.

This rearrangement joins TRBV19 to TRBJ1-4; 10 nucleotides align to TRBD1. The junction had 7 bases not matched to a gene; V was cut back by 9 bases and J by 0 bases. Germline V gene sequence: CDR1 LNHDA, CDR2 SQIVND (reference sequence). CDR3 length: 16 residues. Here the CDR3 DNA reads TGTGCCAGCTTGGGGACAGGGGTGACAACTAATGAAAAACTGTTTTTT. It codes for CASLGTGVTTNEKLFF.

This CDR3 reads CASSRARRGQNGYTF. CDR3 nucleotides: TGTGCCAGCAGCCGTGCCCGCAGGGGGCAGAATGGCTACACCTTC. This rearrangement joins TRBV5-8 to TRBJ1-2; the match to TRBD1 covers 8 bases. This CDR3 contains 15 residues. Unmatched junction bases numbered 11, after V lost 4 bases and J lost 6 bases. Germline values: CDR1 SGHTS, CDR2 YDEGEE. Full variable domain (rest looked up from reference TRBV5-8 and TRBJ1-2): EAGVTQSPTHLIKTRGQQATLRCSPISGHTSVYWYQQALGLGLQFLLWYDEGEERNRGNFPPRFSGRQFPNYSSELNVNALELEDSALYLCASSRARRGQNGYTFGSGTRLTVV.

V gene TRBV7-9 combines with J gene TRBJ1-5; the D is unclear. The CDR3 runs 13 residues. The V end lost 6 bases, the J end lost 2 bases, and 8 bases lay between the germline ends. Germline V gene data show CDR1 as SEHNR and CDR2 as FQNEAQ (reference sequence). The CDR3 loop is CASSPPGNQPQHF. CDR3 DNA: TGTGCCAGCAGTCCCCCCGGCAATCAGCCCCAGCATTTT.

The J gene is TRBJ2-5, the V gene TRBV30, with 8 nucleotides matching TRBD2. The CDR3 length is 14 residues. V lost 3 bases to trimming and J lost 7 bases; unmatched junction nucleotides: 10. Per germline, CDR1 GTSNPN and CDR2 SVGIG (reference sequence). The chain's CDR3 is CAWSRNSGVGTQYF. The CDR3 DNA follows: TGTGCCTGGAGCCGAAATAGCGGGGTGGGGACCCAGTACTTC.

V is TRBV18 and J is TRBJ2-3; the D gene is possibly TRBD1 (5 bases). Trimming took 4 bases from V and 0 from J, leaving 11 bases between them. CDR1 KGHSH and CDR2 LQKENI come from the germline V gene. The CDR3 has 15 residues. CDR3 loop: CASSLTAGSTDTQYF. The CDR3 DNA sequence: TGTGCCAGCTCACTAACCGCAGGGAGCACAGATACGCAGTATTTT.

This clone was observed a handful of times. The rearrangement links TRBV28 to TRBJ2-1; possibly TRBD1 for D (6 bases). The CDR3 is 14 residues long. CDR1 is MDHEN and CDR2 is SYDVKM in the germline V gene. V was pared by 2 bases and J by 4 bases, with 9 bases between. The CDR3 sequence: CASSLRTDYNEQFF. The CDR3, as DNA: TGTGCCAGCAGTTTACGGACAGATTACAATGAGCAGTTCTTC.

This chain joins TRBV25-1 and TRBJ2-1; no clear D. CDR3 length: 14 residues. V was pared by 2 bases and J by 7 bases, with 12 bases between. From germline, CDR1 is MGHDK and CDR2 SYGVNS. DNA of the CDR3: TGTGCCAGCAGTGAACAGGTTACCTTGAATGAGCAGTTCTTC. Its translation is CASSEQVTLNEQFF.

The rearrangement uses TRBV9 and TRBJ2-7; D is perhaps TRBD2 (6 bases). This CDR3 is 15 amino acids long. Trimming stripped 0 bases from V and 5 bases from J, with 15 bases between. Germline assignment: CDR1 SGDLS and CDR2 YYNGEE. CDR3 loop: CASSVERVPGDEQYF. The CDR3 DNA sequence: TGTGCCAGCAGCGTAGAAAGGGTCCCGGGGGACGAGCAGTACTTC. The variable domain in full, completed from reference TRBV9 and TRBJ2-7, reads DSGVTQTPKHLITATGQRVTLRCSPRSGDLSVYWYQQSLDQGLQFLIQYYNGEERAKGNILERFSAQQFPDLHSELNLSSLELGDSALYFCASSVERVPGDEQYFGPGTRLTVT.

CDR3 residues: CASSVFPAGAGVEQFF. The CDR3, as DNA: TGTGCCAGCAGCGTATTTCCAGCGGGGGCCGGTGTGGAGCAGTTCTTC. The rearrangement links TRBV9 to TRBJ2-1; 8 bases align to TRBD2. V lost 1 base to trimming and J lost 10 bases; unmatched junction nucleotides: 13. The V gene's germline CDR1 is SGDLS and CDR2 YYNGEE. CDR3 length equals 16 residues. The variable domain in full, with the rest retrieved from reference TRBV9 and TRBJ2-1, is DSGVTQTPKHLITATGQRVTLRCSPRSGDLSVYWYQQSLDQGLQFLIQYYNGEERAKGNILERFSAQQFPDLHSELNLSSLELGDSALYFCASSVFPAGAGVEQFFGPGTRLTVL.

Notes on this clone: Other DNA sequences in the sample encode the same CDR3. V usage is TRBV5-4 and J usage is TRBJ2-1; tentatively, D is TRBD1 (5 bases). The CDR3 covers 16 residues. The V gene's germline CDR1 is SGHNT and CDR2 YYREEE (reference sequence). With 2 bases removed from V and 1 base from J, the gap between germline ends came to 13 bases. The CDR3 DNA reads as TGTGCCAGCAGCTTAGGTCAGGGTGGGTCCTACAATGAGCAGTTCTTC. Its translation is CASSLGQGGSYNEQFF.

This sequence joins TRBV7-9 and TRBJ1-3; D remains unclear. The CDR3 has 16 amino acids. V dropped 1 base and J dropped 0 bases, with 10 bases sitting between them. Looked up from germline, CDR1 is SEHNR and CDR2 is FQNEAQ (reference sequence). CDR3 protein: CASSLVVTGSGNTIYF. The CDR3 DNA sequence: TGTGCCAGCAGCTTAGTAGTAACGGGCTCTGGAAACACCATATATTTT.

The chain joins TRBV28 to TRBJ1-4; TRBD1 might be the D (5 bases). V lost 4 bases to trimming and J lost 0 bases, with 12 bases between them. The CDR3 contains 16 residues. CDR1 is MDHEN and CDR2 is SYDVKM in the germline V gene. CDR3 loop: CASSSGLTATNEKLFF. CDR3 DNA: TGTGCCAGCAGTTCGGGACTGACTGCAACTAATGAAAAACTGTTTTTT.

This clone was detected once. The chain employs TRBV4-1 and TRBJ1-2; no reliable D call. The CDR3 runs to 16 residues. V lost 1 base, J lost 4 bases, and 16 bases lay in between. The V gene's germline CDR1 is MGHRA and CDR2 YSYEKL. As DNA, the CDR3 is TGCGCCAGCAGCCAAGGGGTCTGGGAGCGGGGCTATGGCTACACCTTC. Translation gives CASSQGVWERGYGYTF.

The genes are TRBV7-2 and TRBJ2-2, with TRBD1 matching 8 bases. J lost 5 bases, V lost 1 base, and 6 bases had no gene match. The CDR3 is made up of 16 amino acids. Germline CDR1 and CDR2: SGHTA and FQGNSA. CDR3 in DNA: TGTGCCAGCAGCTTAGTCGGGACAGGTGCAACCGGGGAGCTGTTTTTT. It is translated as CASSLVGTGATGELFF. The whole variable domain, filled in from reference TRBV7-2 and TRBJ2-2, reads GAGVSQSPSNKVTEKGKDVELRCDPISGHTALYWYRQSLGQGLEFLIYFQGNSAPDKSGLPSDRFSAERTGGSVSTLTIQRTQQEDSAVYLCASSLVGTGATGELFFGEGSRLTVL.

The J gene is TRBJ1-1, the V gene TRBV14, with 10 bases lining up with TRBD1. The CDR3 loop spans 15 amino acids. CDR1 and CDR2 from the germline V gene are SGHDN and FVKESK. V trimming: 1 base; J trimming: 11 bases; junction bases outside the gene matches: 10. CDR3 loop: CASSQGTGTGDLAFF. The CDR3, as DNA: TGTGCCAGCAGCCAAGGCACCGGGACAGGGGATCTGGCTTTCTTT.